Sequencing of this T cell receptor (beta chain) was carried out in a study of T-cell reconstitution after alpha-beta-depleted transplantation in children (TCRdb year 2016). For context, the study as a whole: Using TCR repertoire profiling, the study followed T-cell immune reconstitution in a quantitative way in children after TCRalphabeta/CD19-depleted allogeneic hematopoietic cell transplantation. Study-wide conclusions, independent of this receptor: In some patients, the high TCRbeta diversity seen at day 60 was put down to recipient T cells and intrathymic progenitors that had survived conditioning. The apparently early recovery of alphabetaT-cell counts about two months after transplant reportedly depended on only several hundred rapidly expanded clones that came from non-depleted graft cells. Over the following months the frequencies of hyperexpanded clones went down, and after one year T-cell counts and TCRbeta diversity were mostly credited to newly produced T cells.

This clonotype was counted ten times or more. Its antigen is currently not known. There are no base qualities to consult, and no much larger clone falls within one base. CDR1 and CDR2 (KGHDR, SFDVKD) derive from the germline V gene. Trimming at the junction amounts to 3 bases on V and 5 bases on J, and the germline ends lie 10 bases apart. Inclusive of the bounding cysteine and phenylalanine, the CDR3 is 13 residues long. Kept here is only the CDR3 DNA, which spans 39 bases and is read in frame from base 1. The receptor library was made with PCR. Sequencing relied on an Illumina HiSeq 2500. TCR library preparation used molecular barcoding, with unique molecular identifiers applied to normalize quantification of the TCRbeta repertoire. TCRdb reran the public reads through fastp at Q25 and MiXCR, keeping productive beta chains. A single entry per CDR3 protein holds the most common genes and DNA from its merged rows. In this sample the table shows 250,000 to 300,000 distinct CDR3 sequences, around 9.1% of which occur a single time. The ten largest account for 7% to 9.5% of the sample.

The treatment or condition label, read with the paper, signifies: allogeneic hematopoietic cell transplantation with graft depleted of TCRalphabeta T cells and CD19 B cells. The children who served as transplant recipients had been given grafts of TCRalphabeta/CD19-depleted allogeneic hematopoietic cells. Sequenced material: PBMCs, taken before TCRalphabeta/CD19-depleted stem cell transplant. This TCR derives from a boy under two years old with acute myeloid leukemia, due to receive a stem cell transplant. The chain uses TRBV24-1 and TRBJ2-7; TRBD1 is a weak D gene call, 5 bases matching. Read as DNA, the sequence is TGTGCCACCAGTGATGGGGCGCGTGACGAGCAGTACTTC. This sequence encodes CATSDGARDEQYF.